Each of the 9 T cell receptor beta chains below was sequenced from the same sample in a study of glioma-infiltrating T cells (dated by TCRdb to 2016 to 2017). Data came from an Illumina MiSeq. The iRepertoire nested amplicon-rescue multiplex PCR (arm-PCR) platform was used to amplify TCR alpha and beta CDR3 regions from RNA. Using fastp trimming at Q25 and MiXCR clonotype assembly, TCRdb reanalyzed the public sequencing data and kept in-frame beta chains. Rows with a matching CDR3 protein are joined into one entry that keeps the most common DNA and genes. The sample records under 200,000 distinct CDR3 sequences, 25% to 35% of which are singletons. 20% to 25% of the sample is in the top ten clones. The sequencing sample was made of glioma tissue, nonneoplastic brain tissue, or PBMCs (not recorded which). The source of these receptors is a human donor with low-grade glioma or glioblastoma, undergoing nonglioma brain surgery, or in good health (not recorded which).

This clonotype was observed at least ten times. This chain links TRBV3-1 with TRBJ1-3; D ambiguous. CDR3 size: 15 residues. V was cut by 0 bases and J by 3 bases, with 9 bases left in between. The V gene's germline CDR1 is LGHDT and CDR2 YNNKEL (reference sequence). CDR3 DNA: TGTGCCAGCAGCCAAGATAACGGTGGTGGAAACACCATATATTTT. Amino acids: CASSQDNGGGNTIYF.

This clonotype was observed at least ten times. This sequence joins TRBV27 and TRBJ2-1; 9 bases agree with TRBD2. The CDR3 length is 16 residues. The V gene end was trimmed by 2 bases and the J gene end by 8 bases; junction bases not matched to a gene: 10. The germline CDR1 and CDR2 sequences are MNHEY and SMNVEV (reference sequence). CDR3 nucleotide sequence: TGTGCCAGCAGTTTAGGTGGAGCGGGAGGTAAATATGAGCAGTTCTTC. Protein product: CASSLGGAGGKYEQFF.

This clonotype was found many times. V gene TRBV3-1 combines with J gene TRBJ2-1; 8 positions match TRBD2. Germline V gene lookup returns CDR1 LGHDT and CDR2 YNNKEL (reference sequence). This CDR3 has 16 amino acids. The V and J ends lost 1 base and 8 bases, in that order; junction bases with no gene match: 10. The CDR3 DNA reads TGTGCCAGCAGCCAAGGGGGGGCGGGAGGTACCCATGAGCAGTTCTTC. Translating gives CASSQGGAGGTHEQFF.

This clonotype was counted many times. The CDR3 protein is CSARDRGRSGPAGYTF. The CDR3 nucleotides read TGCAGTGCTAGAGATCGGGGACGAAGCGGACCGGCTGGCTACACCTTC. J is TRBJ1-2 and V is TRBV20-1, with a possible D match to TRBD1 (5 bases). V lost 0 bases and J lost 7, with 21 bases in between. The CDR3 sequence is 16 residues long. Germline lookup yields CDR1 DFQATT and CDR2 SNEGSKA (reference sequence).

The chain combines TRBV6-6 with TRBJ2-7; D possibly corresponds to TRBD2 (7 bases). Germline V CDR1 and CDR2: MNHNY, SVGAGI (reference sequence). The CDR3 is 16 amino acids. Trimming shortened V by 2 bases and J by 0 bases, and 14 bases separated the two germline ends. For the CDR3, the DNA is TGTGCCAGCAGTTACCCCACAGGGAGGGACTCCTACGAGCAGTACTTC. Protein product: CASSYPTGRDSYEQYF.

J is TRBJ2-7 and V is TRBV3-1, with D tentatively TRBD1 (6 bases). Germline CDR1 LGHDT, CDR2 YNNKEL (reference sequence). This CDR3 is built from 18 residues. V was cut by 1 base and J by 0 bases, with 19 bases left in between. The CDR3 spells CASSQGQFAGAGSYEQYF. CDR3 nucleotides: TGTGCCAGCAGCCAAGGCCAGTTTGCAGGGGCCGGCTCCTACGAGCAGTACTTC.

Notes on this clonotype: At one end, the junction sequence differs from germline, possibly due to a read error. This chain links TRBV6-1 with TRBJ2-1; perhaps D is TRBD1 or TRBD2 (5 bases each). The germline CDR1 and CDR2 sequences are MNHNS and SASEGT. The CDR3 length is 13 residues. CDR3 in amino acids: CAISVSGTDEQFF. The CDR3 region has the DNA TGTGCCATCAGTGTCTCAGGGACCGATGAGCAGTTCTTC.

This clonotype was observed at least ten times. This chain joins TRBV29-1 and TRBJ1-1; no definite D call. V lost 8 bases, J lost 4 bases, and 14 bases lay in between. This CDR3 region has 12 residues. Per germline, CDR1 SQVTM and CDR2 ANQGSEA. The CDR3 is CSCLEGGTEAFF. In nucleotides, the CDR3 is TGCAGCTGCCTTGAGGGTGGCACTGAAGCTTTCTTT.

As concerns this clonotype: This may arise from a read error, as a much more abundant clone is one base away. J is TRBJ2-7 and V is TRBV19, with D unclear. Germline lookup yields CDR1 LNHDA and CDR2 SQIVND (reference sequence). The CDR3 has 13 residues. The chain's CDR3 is CGSSMGRHLEQYF. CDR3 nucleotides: TGTGGCAGTAGTATGGGCAGGCACCTCGAGCAGTACTTC.